This T cell receptor beta chain emerged from a study of T cells in Graves' hyperthyroidism and ophthalmopathy. The CDR3 sequence is 14 residues long. V was cut by 5 bases and J by 3 bases, with 10 bases left in between. The germline gives CDR1 SEHNR, CDR2 FQNEAQ (reference sequence). Amplification of TCR beta CDR3 regions used RNA as the template. First-round RT-PCR targeting the TCR CDR3 was performed with the HTBI primer set. MiXCR was run by TCRdb on the multiplex PCR reads, yielding one entry per CDR3 protein. The table has hundreds of thousands of distinct CDR3 sequences, 14% seen once; the top ten hold 10% to 13%.

The sequencing sample was made of blood. The clonotype originates from a woman aged 18-29 years with Graves' hyperthyroidism. The chain recombines TRBV7-9 with TRBJ1-4, with D possibly TRBD1 on 5 matching bases. The CDR3: CASSPGISNEKLFF. As DNA, the CDR3 is TGTGCCAGCAGCCCAGGGATTTCTAATGAAAAACTGTTTTTT.